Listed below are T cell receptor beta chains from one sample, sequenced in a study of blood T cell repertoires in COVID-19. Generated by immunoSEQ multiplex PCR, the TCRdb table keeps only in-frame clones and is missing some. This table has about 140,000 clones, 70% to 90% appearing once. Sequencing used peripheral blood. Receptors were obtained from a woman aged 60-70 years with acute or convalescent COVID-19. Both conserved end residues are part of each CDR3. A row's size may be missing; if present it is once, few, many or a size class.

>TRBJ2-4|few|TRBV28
CASSLRGQAKNIQYF
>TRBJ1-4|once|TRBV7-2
CASSPVGSRNEKLFF
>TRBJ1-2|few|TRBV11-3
CASSPSPGSNYGYTF
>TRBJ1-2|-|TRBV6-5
CASSYSKGALGGYTF
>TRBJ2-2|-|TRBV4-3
CASSQEIAGGPGELFF
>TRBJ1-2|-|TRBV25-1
CASRYRGSGGYTF
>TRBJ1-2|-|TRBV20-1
CSARDRAGYTF
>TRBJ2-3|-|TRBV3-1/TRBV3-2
CASSHRGTSGLTSTDTQYF
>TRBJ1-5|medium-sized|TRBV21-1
CASPVQRTGVRQPQHF
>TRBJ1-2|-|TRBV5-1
CASSLAGNYGYTF
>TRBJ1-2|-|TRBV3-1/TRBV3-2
CASSQTGTGYGYTF
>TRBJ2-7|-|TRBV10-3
CAIREGGTSEAYEQYF
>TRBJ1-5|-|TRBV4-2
CASSQVSSSNQPQHF
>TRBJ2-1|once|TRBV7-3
CASSLTSGGAGSYNEQFF
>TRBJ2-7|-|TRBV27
CASSFSVSYEQYF
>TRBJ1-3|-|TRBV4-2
CASSHQQGGPGNTIYF
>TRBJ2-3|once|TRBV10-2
CASFGIYTDTQYF
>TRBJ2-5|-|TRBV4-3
CASSQGGGRETQYF
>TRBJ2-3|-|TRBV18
CASSPRKTGGLGDTQYF
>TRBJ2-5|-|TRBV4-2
CASSQDRSSGGIGETQYF
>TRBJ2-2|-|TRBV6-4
CASKGQAASTGELFF
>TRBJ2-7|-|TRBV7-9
CASTIAGGAGEQYF
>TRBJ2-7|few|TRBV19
CASSLASGPLSYEQYF
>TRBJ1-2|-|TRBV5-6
CASSLRVGTGNNYGYTF
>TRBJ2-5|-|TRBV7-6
CASSFLTGGERETQYF
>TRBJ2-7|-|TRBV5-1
CASSLGQLQYF
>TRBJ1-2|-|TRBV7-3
CASSPGANYGYTF
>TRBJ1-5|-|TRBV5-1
CASSLGTGWNQPQHF
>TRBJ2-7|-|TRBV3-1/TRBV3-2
CASSASGGLAYEQYF
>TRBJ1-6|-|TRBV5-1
CASSPFRTNNSPLHF
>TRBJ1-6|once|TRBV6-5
CASTLRQDNSPLHF
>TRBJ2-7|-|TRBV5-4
CASRDGQGGTYEQYF
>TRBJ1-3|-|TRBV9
CASSAGTGRGNTIYF
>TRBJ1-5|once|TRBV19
CASRWLPNREMSNQPQHF
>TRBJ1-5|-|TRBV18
CASSPGGQYQPQHF
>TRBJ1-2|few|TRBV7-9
CASSLSGGTNYGYTF
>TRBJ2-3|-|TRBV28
CASRGGHSTDTQYF
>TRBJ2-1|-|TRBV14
CASSHLTGGPTSFF
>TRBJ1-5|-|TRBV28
CASSRTGVWHSNQPQHF
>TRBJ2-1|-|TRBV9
CASSPPSGGNNEQFF
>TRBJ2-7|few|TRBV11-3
CASSLGRRGQYF
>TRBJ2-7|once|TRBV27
CASSLSGLPTYEQYF
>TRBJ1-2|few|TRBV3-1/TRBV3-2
CASSRKSRAEYGYTF
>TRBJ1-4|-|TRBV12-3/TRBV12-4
CASRQGGIEKLFF
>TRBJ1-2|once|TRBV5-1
CASSLVGGLENYGYTF
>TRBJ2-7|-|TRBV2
CASSEQQASYEQYF
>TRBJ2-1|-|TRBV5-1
CASSSQLAAYNEQFF
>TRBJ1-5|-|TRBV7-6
CASSLGGFFAPQHF
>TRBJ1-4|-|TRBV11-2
CASSFAPGLPEGEKLFF
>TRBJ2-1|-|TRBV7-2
CASSPWTSGAYNEQFF
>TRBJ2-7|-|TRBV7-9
CASSLEAGALYF
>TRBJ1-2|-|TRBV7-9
CASSLGGGMGYTF
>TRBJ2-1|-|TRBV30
CAWPNYGEQFF
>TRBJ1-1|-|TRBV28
CASSTETGRTEAFF
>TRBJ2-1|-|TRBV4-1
CASSLLPTSGANTEQFF
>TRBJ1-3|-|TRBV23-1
CASSPLIDSANSGNTIYF
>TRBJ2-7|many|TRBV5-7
CASSLRLAGGLYYSYEQYF
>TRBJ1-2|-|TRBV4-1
CASSQVGGAGYTF